The clone carrying this T cell receptor beta chain has just a few counts. The target antigen is unknown. Gene names denote mouse genes. The read halts 4 residues ahead of the CDR3 end, with the missing end drawn from the germline J gene. The data derive from a study of CD8+ T cells in alopecia areata. Study-level findings and limits: The study found TCR sharing across patients less clear than in mice, possibly for HLA reasons.

It was with CD4, CD8alpha, NKG2D, NKG2ACE and other markers that pooled cutaneous lymph node cells were sorted. In each case, RNA was isolated and then reverse transcribed into cDNA as the sequencing template. Produced via immunoSEQ multiplex PCR; TCRdb's table is partial and in-frame only. Recorded here are 5,000 to 7,000 clones, none singletons. V trimming: 3 bases; J trimming: 0 bases; junction bases outside the gene matches: 0. CDR1 is LGHNA, CDR2 YNLKQL, per germline (reference sequence). The CDR3 contains 14 residues. The receptor's source is a C3H/HeJ mouse with alopecia areata. The strain's MHC type: H2-k. V and J are TRBV5 and TRBJ2-7; TRBD2 agrees at 9 bases. Sequenced input: CD8+ T cells sorted from a lymph node. The covered CDR3 bases are TGTGCCAGCAGCCACTGGGGGGGCTCCTAT. Protein product: CASSHWGGSY. The whole CDR3 reads CASSHWGGSYEQYF.